The 22 T cell receptor beta chains below all came from one sample that was sequenced in a study of preoperative IRX-2 immunotherapy in early breast cancer. Treatment defined: preoperative locoregional IRX-2 cytokine immunotherapy. Some clones are missing from TCRdb's copy, which holds only in-frame ones; the method was immunoSEQ multiplex PCR. The sample has around 29,000 clones, over 75% seen once. This specimen was acquired from a patient treated with IRX-2 immunotherapy. These receptor sequences come from a human donor with breast cancer.

The chain recombines TRBV11-3 with TRBJ1-4; TRBD1 aligns across 9 bases. Germline V lookup: CDR1 SGHNT, CDR2 YENEEA. The CDR3 covers 16 residues. J lost 4 bases, V lost 4 bases, and 7 bases had no gene match. The CDR3 nucleotides are TGTGCCAGCAGCTCGGGACAGGGACGGGATAATGAAAAACTGTTTTTT. Translation gives CASSSGQGRDNEKLFF. Based on the CDR3 plus reference TRBV11-3 and TRBJ1-4, the full variable domain is EAGVVQSPRYKIIEKKQPVAFWCNPISGHNTLYWYLQNLGQGPELLIRYENEEAVDDSQLPKDRFSAERLKGVDSTLKIQPAELGDSAVYLCASSSGQGRDNEKLFFGSGTQLSVL.

The V gene is TRBV2, the J gene TRBJ2-7; 12 positions match TRBD2. The trim removed 7 bases at V and 5 bases at J, leaving 6 bases unmatched. Germline-derived CDR1 and CDR2 are SNHLY and FYNNEI. There are 14 residues in the CDR3. The CDR3 DNA is TGTGCCAGCACTCGTGGACTAGCGGGGAACGAGCAGTACTTC. As protein: CASTRGLAGNEQYF. The variable domain in full, with the rest retrieved from reference TRBV2 and TRBJ2-7, is EPEVTQTPSHQVTQMGQEVILRCVPISNHLYFYWYRQILGQKVEFLVSFYNNEISEKSEIFDDQFSVERPDGSNFTLKIRSTKLEDSAMYFCASTRGLAGNEQYFGPGTRLTVT.

V usage is TRBV6-8 and J usage is TRBJ1-2; D is uncertain. Trimming stripped 5 bases from V and 2 bases from J, with 12 bases between. Germline values: CDR1 MNHGY, CDR2 SAAAGT. The CDR3 covers 14 residues. CDR3: CASSPLRANYGYTF. The CDR3 DNA sequence: TGTGCCAGCAGTCCCCTCCGCGCGAACTATGGCTACACCTTC.

The rearrangement uses TRBV28 and TRBJ1-5; D gene unclear. Trimming left V 1 base short and J 6 bases short, with 7 bases between. CDR1 MDHEN and CDR2 SYDVKM come from the germline V gene. This CDR3 has 13 amino acids. CDR3 DNA sequence: TGTGCCAGCAGTTTATTGAGATCTCAGCCCCAGCATTTT. It encodes CASSLLRSQPQHF.

This rearrangement joins TRBV18 to TRBJ2-7, with D tentatively TRBD1 (5 bases). Looked up from germline, CDR1 is KGHSH and CDR2 is LQKENI. The CDR3 loop spans 14 amino acids. With 3 bases removed from V and 4 bases from J, the gap between germline ends came to 13 bases. CDR3 amino acids: CASSPEGAEYEQYF. In DNA form, the CDR3 reads TGTGCCAGCTCACCGGAAGGGGCCGAATACGAGCAGTACTTC.

V usage is TRBV6-8 and J usage is TRBJ1-2, with D tentatively TRBD1 (6 bases). The germline V and J ends were trimmed by 1 base and 5 bases, with 14 bases remaining between them. The CDR3 is 15 amino acids. The germline CDR1 and CDR2 sequences are MNHGY and SAAAGT. The CDR3 reads CASSYFAGVRYGYTF. CDR3 coding DNA: TGTGCCAGCAGTTACTTTGCAGGGGTGAGGTATGGCTACACCTTC.

The chain is built from TRBV11-3 and TRBJ1-6; 8 positions match TRBD1. The germline gives CDR1 SGHNT, CDR2 YENEEA. After removal of 5 bases from V and 12 bases from J, the junction contained 9 bases not matched to a gene. The CDR3 is 14 residues long. CDR3: CASSPDYRGVPLHF. CDR3 DNA: TGTGCCAGCAGCCCAGACTACAGGGGGGTACCCCTCCACTTT. Variable domain in full (rest from reference TRBV11-3 and TRBJ1-6): EAGVVQSPRYKIIEKKQPVAFWCNPISGHNTLYWYLQNLGQGPELLIRYENEEAVDDSQLPKDRFSAERLKGVDSTLKIQPAELGDSAVYLCASSPDYRGVPLHFGNGTRLTVT.

The chain employs TRBV28 and TRBJ2-7, with 7 bases that match TRBD1. CDR1 is MDHEN, CDR2 SYDVKM, per germline. The CDR3 length is 15 residues. J lost 2 bases, V lost 4 bases, and 8 bases had no gene match. In DNA, the CDR3 is TGTGCCAGCAGTTCCTCCTGGCAGGGGGCCTACGAGCAGTACTTC. Amino acid sequence: CASSSSWQGAYEQYF.

This clone came up once. The rearrangement uses TRBV6-8 and TRBJ2-1, with 7 nucleotides matching TRBD2. Looked up from germline, CDR1 is MNHGY and CDR2 is SAAAGT. The CDR3 is made up of 12 amino acids. J was trimmed by 9 bases and V by 10 bases; bases with no gene match: 9. The DNA for the CDR3 is TGTGCCATCAGCACCGGGACTATTGAGCAGTTCTTC. This codes for CAISTGTIEQFF.

The rearrangement uses TRBV15 and TRBJ2-2; 9 positions agree with TRBD1. In germline, CDR1 is LNHNV, CDR2 YYDKDF (reference sequence). CDR3 length: 16 amino acids. The trim removed 1 base at V and 4 bases at J, leaving 4 bases unmatched. This CDR3 is CATSRGQGVSTGELFF. The CDR3, as DNA: TGTGCCACCAGCAGAGGACAGGGGGTTAGCACCGGGGAGCTGTTTTTT.

This clone was picked up a small number of times. J is TRBJ2-3 and V is TRBV11-3; TRBD2 aligns across 10 bases. Germline trimming cut 3 bases from V and 5 bases from J; bases unmatched to any gene: 11. Germline CDR1 SGHNT, CDR2 YENEEA. The CDR3 sequence is 17 residues long. CDR3 region: CASSLSTGGLAVDTQYF. The CDR3 region has the DNA TGTGCCAGCAGCTTGTCGACGGGAGGACTAGCGGTAGATACGCAGTATTTT.

The genes are TRBV15 and TRBJ1-5; TRBD1 is a possible D gene (5 bases). The germline V gene has CDR1 LNHNV and CDR2 YYDKDF (reference sequence). Trimming left V 5 bases short and J 4 bases short, with 21 bases between. This CDR3 has 17 amino acids. The CDR3 reads CATSSPRDGYGNQPQHF. CDR3 DNA: TGTGCCACCAGCTCACCCCGGGACGGATATGGGAATCAGCCCCAGCATTTT.

The V call is TRBV28, the J call TRBJ2-2; TRBD2 matches at 10 bases. Germline loops: CDR1 MDHEN, CDR2 SYDVKM. V gave up 6 bases and J gave up 1 base; unmatched junction bases: 11. The CDR3 loop spans 18 amino acids. The CDR3 nucleotides are TGTGCCAGCAGGGCAACCACGGGACTAGCGCAGAACACCGGGGAGCTGTTTTTT. Residues: CASRATTGLAQNTGELFF.

The rearrangement links TRBV6-8 to TRBJ1-5, with 7 bases identical to TRBD1. This CDR3 has 14 residues. The V segment lost 8 bases and the J segment 5 bases; nucleotides outside the gene matches: 9. Looked up from germline, CDR1 is MNHGY and CDR2 is SAAAGT. CDR3 bases: TGTGCCAGCGGAAGGACAGGCGGTCATCAGCCCCAGCATTTT. Residues: CASGRTGGHQPQHF.

The J gene is TRBJ1-1, the V gene TRBV29-1; D unresolved. The CDR3 extends over 13 amino acids. Germline V gene lookup returns CDR1 SQVTM and CDR2 ANQGSEA. V lost 0 bases, J lost 8 bases, and 13 bases lay in between. In nucleotides, the CDR3 is TGCAGCGTTGAAGATTCCGGGAGGGAGGAAGCTTTCTTT. Residues: CSVEDSGREEAFF.

The J gene is TRBJ2-3, the V gene TRBV30; D is possibly TRBD2 (5 bases). CDR1 GTSNPN and CDR2 SVGIG come from the germline V gene (reference sequence). This CDR3 has 14 amino acids. V lost 1 base to trimming and J lost 3 bases, with 11 bases between them. The CDR3 region is CAWSGSGMTDTQYF. In DNA form, the CDR3 reads TGTGCCTGGAGTGGGTCGGGAATGACAGATACGCAGTATTTT.

This rearrangement joins TRBV18 to TRBJ2-3; D might be TRBD1 (5 bases). This CDR3 has 12 amino acids. Germline CDR1 KGHSH, CDR2 LQKENI. Trimming stripped 4 bases from V and 5 bases from J, with 7 bases between. The CDR3 spells CASSRGGDTQYF. The CDR3 nucleotides are TGTGCCAGCTCACGGGGCGGAGATACGCAGTATTTT.

The V call is TRBV4-1, the J call TRBJ1-1; 8 bases agree with TRBD1. Germline CDR1 MGHRA, CDR2 YSYEKL. Trimming cost V 1 base and J 5 bases; bases outside gene matches: 12. The CDR3 covers 17 residues. CDR3 amino acids: CASSQVGQGWGRTEAFF. The CDR3 coding sequence is TGCGCCAGCAGCCAAGTCGGACAGGGCTGGGGTAGGACTGAAGCTTTCTTT.

This chain uses TRBV28 with TRBJ1-4, with TRBD1 as a possible D gene (6 bases). Per the germline V gene, CDR1 is MDHEN and CDR2 is SYDVKM. The CDR3 totals 13 residues. V shed 7 bases and J shed 4 bases, with 10 bases lying between them. The CDR3 protein is CASKRGVNEKLFF. CDR3 bases: TGTGCCAGCAAAAGGGGGGTTAATGAAAAACTGTTTTTT.

The chain links TRBV6-8 to TRBJ2-3, with 10 bases matching TRBD2. V shed 10 bases, J shed 4 bases, and the junction held 11 bases outside the gene matches. Germline V gene lookup returns CDR1 MNHGY and CDR2 SAAAGT. The CDR3 has 15 amino acids. The CDR3 here is CAISALAGSSDTQYF. The CDR3 nucleotides are TGTGCCATCAGCGCACTAGCGGGATCGTCAGATACGCAGTATTTT.

The chain joins TRBV6-4 to TRBJ1-2, with D maybe TRBD1 (6 bases). CDR1 is MRHNA, CDR2 SNTAGT, per germline. V shed 9 bases and J shed 14 bases, with 19 bases lying between them. This CDR3 spans 11 amino acids. CDR3 loop: CASRSGTLFTF. For the CDR3, the DNA is TGTGCCAGTCGATCCGGGACATTATTTACCTTC.

The rearrangement links TRBV5-1 to TRBJ2-2; D not certain. The CDR3 loop spans 14 amino acids. Trimming took 1 base from V and 5 from J, leaving 9 bases between them. Per germline, CDR1 SGHRS and CDR2 YFSETQ. The CDR3 here is CASSLLVKTGELFF. The DNA of the CDR3 is TGCGCCAGCAGCTTGTTGGTCAAGACCGGGGAGCTGTTTTTT.